The following is a T cell receptor (beta chain) sequence with its context. This sample is drawn from a study of T cell responses to AZD1222 COVID-19 vaccine. The method was immunoSEQ multiplex PCR; TCRdb's version includes in-frame clones alone and lacks a portion of them. This sample yields about 130,000 clones, of which just over 85% are seen a single time; 9% to 15% belongs to the top ten. CDR3 length: 16 amino acids. From germline, CDR1 is SGDLS and CDR2 YYNGEE. Trimming removed 0 bases at V and 8 bases at J, with 20 bases between. The receptor comes from an adult in good health. This chain uses TRBV9 with TRBJ1-2; tentative D call: TRBD1 (5 bases). The sample was peripheral blood, taken on day 0 of AZD1222 vaccination. CDR3 bases: TGTGCCAGCAGCGTAGGTGGCGTCGGCAGGGTGAGAGGCTACACCTTC. Translated: CASSVGGVGRVRGYTF.